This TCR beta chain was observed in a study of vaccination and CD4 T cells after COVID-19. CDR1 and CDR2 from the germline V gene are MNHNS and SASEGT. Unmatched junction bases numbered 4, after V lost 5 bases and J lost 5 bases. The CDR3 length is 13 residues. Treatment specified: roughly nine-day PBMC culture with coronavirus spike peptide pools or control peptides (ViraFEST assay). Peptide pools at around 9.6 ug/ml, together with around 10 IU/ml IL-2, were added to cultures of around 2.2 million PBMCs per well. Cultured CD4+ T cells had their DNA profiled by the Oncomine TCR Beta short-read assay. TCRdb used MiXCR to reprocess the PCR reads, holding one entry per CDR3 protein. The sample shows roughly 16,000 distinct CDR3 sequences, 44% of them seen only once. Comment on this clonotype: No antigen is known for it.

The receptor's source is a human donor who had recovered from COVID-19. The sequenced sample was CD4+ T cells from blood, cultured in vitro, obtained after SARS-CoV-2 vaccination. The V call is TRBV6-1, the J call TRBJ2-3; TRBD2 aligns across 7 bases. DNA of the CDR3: TGTGCCAGCAGTCGCAGCGGGAAAGATACGCAGTATTTT. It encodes CASSRSGKDTQYF.